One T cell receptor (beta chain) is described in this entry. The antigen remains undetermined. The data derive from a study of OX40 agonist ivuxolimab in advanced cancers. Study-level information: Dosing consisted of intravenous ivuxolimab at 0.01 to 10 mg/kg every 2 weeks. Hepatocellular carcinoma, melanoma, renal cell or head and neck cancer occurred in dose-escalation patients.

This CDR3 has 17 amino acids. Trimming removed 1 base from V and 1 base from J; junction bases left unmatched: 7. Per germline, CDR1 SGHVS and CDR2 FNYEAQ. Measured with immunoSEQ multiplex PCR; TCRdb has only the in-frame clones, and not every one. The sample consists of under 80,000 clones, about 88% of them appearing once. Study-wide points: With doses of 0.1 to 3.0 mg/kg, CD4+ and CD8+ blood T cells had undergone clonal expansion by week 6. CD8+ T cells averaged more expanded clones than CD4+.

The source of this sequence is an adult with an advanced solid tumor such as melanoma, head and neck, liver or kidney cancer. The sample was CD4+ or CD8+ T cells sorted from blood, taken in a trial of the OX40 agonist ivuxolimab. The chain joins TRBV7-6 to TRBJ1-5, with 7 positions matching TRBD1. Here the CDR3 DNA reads TGTGCCAGCAGCTTAGACTCGGGACAGATGAGCAATCAGCCCCAGCATTTT. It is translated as CASSLDSGQMSNQPQHF.